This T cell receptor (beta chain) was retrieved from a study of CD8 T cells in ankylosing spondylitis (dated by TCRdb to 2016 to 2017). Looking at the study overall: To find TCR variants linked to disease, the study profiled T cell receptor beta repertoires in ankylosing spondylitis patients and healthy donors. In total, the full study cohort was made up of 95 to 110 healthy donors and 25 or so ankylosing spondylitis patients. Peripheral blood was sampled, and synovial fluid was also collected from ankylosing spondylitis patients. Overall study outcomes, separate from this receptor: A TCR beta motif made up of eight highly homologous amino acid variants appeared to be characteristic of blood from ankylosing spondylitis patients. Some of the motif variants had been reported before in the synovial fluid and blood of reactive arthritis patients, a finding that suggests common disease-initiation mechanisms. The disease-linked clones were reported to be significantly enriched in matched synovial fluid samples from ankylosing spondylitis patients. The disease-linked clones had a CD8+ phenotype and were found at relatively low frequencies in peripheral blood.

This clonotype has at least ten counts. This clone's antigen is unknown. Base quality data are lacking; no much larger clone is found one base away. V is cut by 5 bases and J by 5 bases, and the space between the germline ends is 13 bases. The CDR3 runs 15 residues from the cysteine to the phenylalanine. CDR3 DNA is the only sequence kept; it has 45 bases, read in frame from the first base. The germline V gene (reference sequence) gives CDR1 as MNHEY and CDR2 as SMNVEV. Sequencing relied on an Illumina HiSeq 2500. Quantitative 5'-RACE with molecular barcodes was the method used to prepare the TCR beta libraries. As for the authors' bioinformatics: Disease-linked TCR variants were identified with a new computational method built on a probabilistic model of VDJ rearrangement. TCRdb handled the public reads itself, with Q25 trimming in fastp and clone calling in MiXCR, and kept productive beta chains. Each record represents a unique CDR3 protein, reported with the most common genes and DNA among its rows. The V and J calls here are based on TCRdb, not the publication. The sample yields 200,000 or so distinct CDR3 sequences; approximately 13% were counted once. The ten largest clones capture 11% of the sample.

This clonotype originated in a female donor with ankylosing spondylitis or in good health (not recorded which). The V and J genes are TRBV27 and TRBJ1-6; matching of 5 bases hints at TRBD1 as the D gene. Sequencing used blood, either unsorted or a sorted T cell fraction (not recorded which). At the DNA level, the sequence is TGTGCCAGCAGTCCCTTGTGGGGGGATAATTCACCCCTCCACTTT. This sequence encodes CASSPLWGDNSPLHF.